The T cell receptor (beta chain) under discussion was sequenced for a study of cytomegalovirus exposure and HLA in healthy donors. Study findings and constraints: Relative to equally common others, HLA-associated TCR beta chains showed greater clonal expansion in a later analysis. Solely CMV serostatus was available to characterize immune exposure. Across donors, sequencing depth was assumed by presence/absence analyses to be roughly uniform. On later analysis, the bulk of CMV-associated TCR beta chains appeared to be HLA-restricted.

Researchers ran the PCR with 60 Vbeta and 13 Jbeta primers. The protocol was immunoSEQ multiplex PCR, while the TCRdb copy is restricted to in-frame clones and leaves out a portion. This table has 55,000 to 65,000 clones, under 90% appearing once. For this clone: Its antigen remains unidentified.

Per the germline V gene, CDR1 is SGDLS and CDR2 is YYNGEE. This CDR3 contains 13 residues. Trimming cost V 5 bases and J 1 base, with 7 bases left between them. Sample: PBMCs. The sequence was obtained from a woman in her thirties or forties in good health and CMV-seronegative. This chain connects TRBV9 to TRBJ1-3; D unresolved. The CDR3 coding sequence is TGTGCCAGCAGGAGGGAATCTGGAAACACCATATATTTT. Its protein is CASRRESGNTIYF.